This T cell receptor beta chain was retrieved from a study of shared clonotypes between healthy human individuals. Study-level information: CD4 naive and CD4 memory each took three plates per donor, while CD8 naive took two and CD8 memory one.

Selected positively for CCR7 and CD45RO-negative, naive CD8 cells excluded terminally differentiated effector memory CD45RA+ cells. Study-level points and caveats: Generally, naive subsets (rather than memory subsets) showed larger estimated richness. Blood alone was sampled, and tissue repertoires likely differ.

The CDR3 is 19 residues long. Germline CDR1 SEHNR, CDR2 FQNEAQ (reference sequence). The trim removed 4 bases at V and 0 bases at J, leaving 15 bases unmatched. Some 30,000 T cell genomes, or 200 to 250 ng DNA, went into the sorted-subset replicate PCRs. Measured with immunoSEQ multiplex PCR; TCRdb has only the in-frame clones, and not every one. The sample has approximately 590,000 clones, less than 97% seen once. Of note for this clone: No antigen is known for it.

Material for sequencing was naive CD8+ T cells sorted from blood. This sequence originates from a woman aged 25-40 years in good health. V is TRBV7-9 and J is TRBJ2-1; 7 bases are shared with TRBD2. CDR3: CASSSGLAGRTSSYNEQFF. The CDR3 bases are TGTGCCAGCAGCTCTGGATTAGCGGGCCGAACTAGCTCCTACAATGAGCAGTTCTTC.